This paragraph reports one T cell receptor beta chain. Trimming cost V 0 bases and J 6 bases; bases outside gene matches: 4. Germline CDR1 reads SGHRS; CDR2 reads YFSETQ. The CDR3 loop spans 14 amino acids. The sample belongs to a study of blood T cell repertoires in COVID-19. The table came from immunoSEQ multiplex PCR; TCRdb's copy has only in-frame clones and leaves some out. The sample has some 250,000 clones; approximately 90% are singletons. This rearrangement joins TRBV5-1 to TRBJ1-2; 8 bases are shared with TRBD1. Source material: PBMCs or T cells enriched from blood (not recorded which). This sequence was found in a man aged 40-49 years who had recovered from COVID-19. CDR3 protein: CASSLAATGDGYTF. The DNA of the CDR3 is TGCGCCAGCAGCTTGGCCGCGACAGGGGATGGCTACACCTTC.